These 20 T cell receptor beta chains were all obtained from the same sample, sequenced in a study of T cell responses to AZD1222 COVID-19 vaccine. Repertoires were generated with immunoSEQ multiplex PCR, while TCRdb's copy carries only in-frame clones and drops some. The sample contains about 150,000 clones, about 85% of which appear only once. Sequenced material: peripheral blood, taken after recovery from COVID-19. These receptors were obtained from an adult who had recovered from COVID-19.

This clone has only a few counts. This chain uses TRBV2 with TRBJ2-2, with no clear D. The CDR3 is 15 amino acids. Per the germline V gene, CDR1 is SNHLY and CDR2 is FYNNEI. Trimming shortened V by 0 bases and J by 3 bases, and 8 bases separated the two germline ends. CDR3 protein: CASSEALVDTGELFF. The CDR3 bases are TGTGCCAGCAGTGAAGCGCTTGTGGACACCGGGGAGCTGTTTTTT.

The V gene is TRBV18, the J gene TRBJ1-6, with TRBD1 as a possible D gene (6 bases). The CDR3 extends over 16 amino acids. The V end was cut by 1 base, the J end by 8 bases, with 15 bases between. Per the germline V gene, CDR1 is KGHSH and CDR2 is LQKENI. For the CDR3, the DNA is TGTGCCAGCTCACCACGCTTGGGGACATTTGATTCACCCCTCCACTTT. This encodes CASSPRLGTFDSPLHF.

V gene TRBV19 combines with J gene TRBJ2-7, with 9 bases identical to TRBD1. V shed 8 bases and J 4 bases; nucleotides not matched to a gene: 9. From germline, CDR1 is LNHDA and CDR2 SQIVND (reference sequence). This CDR3 is 14 amino acids long. CDR3 bases: TGTGCCAGTTCCCCAAGGGGACAGGGTTACGAGCAGTACTTC. Translating gives CASSPRGQGYEQYF.

The chain has TRBV6-2 or TRBV6-3 and TRBJ1-1, with D maybe TRBD1 (6 bases). This CDR3 spans 16 amino acids. The V gene's germline CDR1 is MNHEY and CDR2 SVGEGT. V lost 6 bases to trimming and J lost 5 bases, with 22 bases between them. The CDR3 DNA sequence: TGTGCCAGCAGCCCTATGACAGGCCCCATGGGAACTGAAGCTTTCTTT. It specifies CASSPMTGPMGTEAFF.

The genes are TRBV15 and TRBJ1-2, with D unclear. The CDR3 is 13 amino acids. V lost 5 bases to trimming and J lost 0 bases, with 7 bases between them. CDR1 and CDR2 (germline): LNHNV, YYDKDF (reference sequence). For the CDR3, the DNA is TGTGCCACCAGCTTCCAGTCTAACTATGGCTACACCTTC. Translating it yields CATSFQSNYGYTF.

This chain joins TRBV24-1 and TRBJ2-2, with 9 bases matching TRBD1. The V gene's germline CDR1 is KGHDR and CDR2 SFDVKD. The V segment lost 3 bases and the J segment 4 bases; nucleotides outside the gene matches: 5. The CDR3 consists of 16 residues. In nucleotides, the CDR3 is TGTGCCACCAGTGATCCCGGGACAGGGTTCACCGGGGAGCTGTTTTTT. Translating gives CATSDPGTGFTGELFF.

This chain links TRBV15 with TRBJ1-2; TRBD1 might be the D (6 bases). This CDR3 contains 14 residues. Per germline, CDR1 LNHNV and CDR2 YYDKDF (reference sequence). Trimming removed 0 bases from V and 6 bases from J, with 11 bases in between. The CDR3 loop is CATSRDRGTDGYTF. The CDR3 DNA follows: TGTGCCACCAGCAGAGACAGGGGAACGGATGGCTACACCTTC.

The chain recombines TRBV11-3 with TRBJ2-7; D perhaps matches TRBD1 (5 bases). Germline CDR1 is SGHNT and CDR2 is YENEEA. The CDR3 has 13 amino acids. V was cut by 5 bases and J by 3 bases, with 11 bases left in between. In DNA, the CDR3 is TGTGCCAGCAGCCGTCTAAGGGGCTACGAGCAGTACTTC. This sequence encodes CASSRLRGYEQYF. Full variable domain (rest looked up from reference TRBV11-3 and TRBJ2-7): EAGVVQSPRYKIIEKKQPVAFWCNPISGHNTLYWYLQNLGQGPELLIRYENEEAVDDSQLPKDRFSAERLKGVDSTLKIQPAELGDSAVYLCASSRLRGYEQYFGPGTRLTVT.

The table lists this clone with a count of one. The gene calls are TRBV6-5 and TRBJ1-2; D might be TRBD1 (6 bases). Germline loops: CDR1 MNHEY, CDR2 SVGAGI. The V end lost 10 bases, the J end lost 0 bases, and 12 bases lay between the germline ends. The CDR3 has 13 residues. The CDR3 protein is CATSRGPNYGYTF. The CDR3 DNA follows: TGTGCCACCAGCAGGGGACCTAACTATGGCTACACCTTC.

The gene calls are TRBV5-1 and TRBJ2-2; D not resolved. CDR1 is SGHRS, CDR2 YFSETQ, per germline. The germline V and J ends were trimmed by 2 bases and 3 bases, with 5 bases remaining between them. The CDR3 spans 13 residues. CDR3 loop: CASSFGDTGELFF. In nucleotides, the CDR3 is TGCGCCAGCAGCTTCGGAGACACCGGGGAGCTGTTTTTT.

This rearrangement joins TRBV29-1 to TRBJ2-3, with TRBD1 matching over 8 bases. There are 12 residues in the CDR3. V lost 5 bases, J lost 4 bases, and 2 bases stayed unmatched. The germline V gene has CDR1 SQVTM and CDR2 ANQGSEA. CDR3 DNA: TGCAGCGTTTTGACAGGGGCAGATACGCAGTATTTT. Protein sequence: CSVLTGADTQYF.

The chain links TRBV18 to TRBJ1-1; tentative D call: TRBD1 (5 bases). The CDR3 consists of 13 residues. V dropped 4 bases and J dropped 6 bases, with 12 bases sitting between them. CDR1 KGHSH and CDR2 LQKENI come from the germline V gene. The CDR3 region is CASSLAGIAEAFF. The DNA for the CDR3 is TGTGCCAGCTCACTTGCAGGGATTGCTGAAGCTTTCTTT.

The chain links TRBV5-4 to TRBJ2-3, with D tentatively TRBD1 (6 bases). The CDR3 is made up of 13 amino acids. CDR1 and CDR2 from the germline V gene are SGHNT and YYREEE (reference sequence). Trimming took 1 base from V and 11 from J, leaving 14 bases between them. CDR3 DNA sequence: TGTGCCAGCAGCTTGCCCCGCCAGGGGATGCAGTATTTT. Translation gives CASSLPRQGMQYF.

The V and J genes are TRBV11-2 and TRBJ2-1; 7 bases map to TRBD1. Germline CDR1 and CDR2: SGHAT and FQNNGV. CDR3 length: 13 residues. Germline trimming cut 3 bases from V and 7 bases from J; bases unmatched to any gene: 3. This CDR3 is CASSFDRDNEQFF. The CDR3 region has the DNA TGTGCCAGCAGCTTCGACAGGGATAATGAGCAGTTCTTC. Combining the CDR3 with reference TRBV11-2 and TRBJ2-1 gives the whole variable domain EAGVAQSPRYKIIEKRQSVAFWCNPISGHATLYWYQQILGQGPKLLIQFQNNGVVDDSQLPKDRFSAERLKGVDSTLKIQPAKLEDSAVYLCASSFDRDNEQFFGPGTRLTVL.

V gene TRBV29-1 combines with J gene TRBJ1-1; D not resolved. The V gene lost 8 bases and the J gene lost 0 bases, with 13 bases spanning the gap. This CDR3 comprises 13 residues. Looked up from germline, CDR1 is SQVTM and CDR2 is ANQGSEA. The CDR3 is CSHQQQMNTEAFF. CDR3 in DNA: TGCAGCCACCAACAGCAAATGAACACTGAAGCTTTCTTT.

This chain links TRBV5-1 with TRBJ1-2; tentatively, D is TRBD1 (6 bases). The ends were cut back, 3 bases at V and 4 bases at J, with 13 bases in the middle. This CDR3 comprises 14 residues. Germline CDR1 SGHRS, CDR2 YFSETQ. CDR3: CASSSEGESYGYTF. CDR3 in DNA: TGCGCCAGCAGCTCGGAGGGGGAAAGCTATGGCTACACCTTC.

The chain links TRBV5-6 to TRBJ2-3, with a weak D call TRBD1 (6 bases). V was cut by 6 bases and J by 1 base, with 9 bases left in between. The V gene's germline CDR1 is SGHDT and CDR2 YYEEEE. The CDR3 has 13 residues. The CDR3 spells CASTRTGTDTQYF. CDR3 nucleotide sequence: TGTGCCAGCACCAGGACAGGCACAGATACGCAGTATTTT.

CDR3 sequence: CASSAPGNTIYF. The CDR3 DNA follows: TGTGCCAGCAGCGCCCCTGGAAACACCATATATTTT. This chain connects TRBV5-4 to TRBJ1-3; no definite D call. The germline gives CDR1 SGHNT, CDR2 YYREEE (reference sequence). V lost 4 bases and J 2 bases, leaving 4 bases between the germline ends. This CDR3 spans 12 amino acids.

As to this clone: In the same sample, other DNA sequences code for this CDR3. The chain combines TRBV27 with TRBJ2-1; TRBD2 matches 13 bases. Germline CDR1 MNHEY, CDR2 SMNVEV (reference sequence). The CDR3 contains 16 residues. After removal of 6 bases from V and 12 bases from J, the junction contained 14 bases not matched to a gene. The CDR3 is CASSPRLAGGILRQFF. In nucleotides, the CDR3 is TGTGCCAGCAGCCCTAGACTAGCGGGAGGCATTCTAAGGCAGTTCTTC.

CDR3 nucleotide sequence: TGTGCCAGCAGCGTTGGCGGGCCCCCCTACGAGCAGTACTTC. Its protein is CASSVGGPPYEQYF. The gene calls are TRBV9 and TRBJ2-7; perhaps TRBD2 as D (5 bases). There are 14 residues in the CDR3. Germline lookup yields CDR1 SGDLS and CDR2 YYNGEE. V was shortened by 2 bases and J by 2 bases, with 11 bases between the two germline ends.